This is a list of T cell receptor beta chains from one sample in a study of T cells in Graves' hyperthyroidism and ophthalmopathy. TCRdb fed the multiplex PCR reads into MiXCR, producing one record per CDR3 protein. The sample includes some 490,000 distinct CDR3 sequences, roughly 23% of them seen just once. Source material: blood. These receptors came from a woman aged 70 to 79 with Graves' ophthalmopathy. The CDR3 runs from the conserved cysteine through the conserved F or W. Fields, in order: V gene, J gene, CDR3 protein.

TRBV27	TRBJ1-1	CASKTSGFNTEAFF
TRBV12-3/TRBV12-4	TRBJ1-3	CASSQNTIYF
TRBV7-8	TRBJ2-7	CASSLKAAYEQYF
TRBV27	TRBJ2-1	CASSQSTGAYNEQFF
TRBV28	TRBJ1-3	CASRSGSVFTGNTIYF
TRBV5-1	TRBJ2-1	CASRFDRVNEQFF
TRBV29-1	TRBJ2-7	CSVAKTTDSYEQYF
TRBV6-1	TRBJ1-5	CASSRATNQPQHF
TRBV7-3	TRBJ2-1	CASSLSSGTGQQFF
TRBV12-3/TRBV12-4	TRBJ2-7	CASSLGIRDRLYEQYF
TRBV20-1	TRBJ2-7	CSAPWGYEQYF
TRBV7-8	TRBJ1-2	CASSDGTAYGYTF
TRBV20-1	TRBJ1-1	CSARVGSAYTEAFF
TRBV19	TRBJ2-1	CASSIGWGNEQFF
TRBV5-1	TRBJ2-7	CASSLANPGAYEQYF
TRBV4-2	TRBJ2-7	CASSQGITGVHEQYF
TRBV7-2	TRBJ2-4	CASSLRGALVENIQYF
TRBV28	TRBJ2-7	CASSLGAGGSSYEQYF
TRBV3-1	TRBJ1-1	CASSQGPQGSTEAFF
TRBV20-1	TRBJ1-1	CSARGQGDTEAFF
TRBV28	TRBJ1-2	CASRLSLGSQPYGYTF
TRBV2	TRBJ1-5	CASTPVTGGSQPQHF
TRBV5-1	TRBJ2-7	CASSPLGGAGYEQYF
TRBV20-1	TRBJ2-1	CSASPGLAGLNSYNEQFF
TRBV20-1	TRBJ1-1	CSARDTAGRTVNTEAFF
TRBV28	TRBJ2-3	CASSSFWATGTSGSSTDTQYF
TRBV12-3/TRBV12-4	TRBJ2-7	CASSSSRGTISYEQYF
TRBV6-1	TRBJ1-1	CASIKGPNTEAFF
TRBV30	TRBJ1-2	CAWSVGRANYGYTF
TRBV12-3/TRBV12-4	TRBJ2-4	CASKKTSPGGIQYF
TRBV5-5	TRBJ2-7	CASSSNRGRSYEQYF
TRBV7-9	TRBJ2-2	CASSLASGRSGGELFF
TRBV6-1	TRBJ2-7	CASSENRLYEQYF
TRBV20-1	TRBJ2-1	CSASTTLAEQFF
TRBV12-3/TRBV12-4	TRBJ2-7	CASSFVGHRYEQYF
TRBV7-8	TRBJ2-1	CASSSPGPLANEQFF
TRBV29-1	TRBJ2-3	CSVEDRTGTDTQYF
TRBV7-8	TRBJ2-7	CASSLDGVSEQYF